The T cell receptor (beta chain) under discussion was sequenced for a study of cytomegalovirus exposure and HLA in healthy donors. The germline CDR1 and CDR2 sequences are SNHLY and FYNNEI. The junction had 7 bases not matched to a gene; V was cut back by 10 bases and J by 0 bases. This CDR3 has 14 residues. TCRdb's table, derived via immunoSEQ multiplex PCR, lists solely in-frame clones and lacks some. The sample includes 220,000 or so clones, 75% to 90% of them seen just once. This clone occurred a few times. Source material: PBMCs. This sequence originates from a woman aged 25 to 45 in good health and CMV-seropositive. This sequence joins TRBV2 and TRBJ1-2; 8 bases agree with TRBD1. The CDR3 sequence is CANSPQGANYGYTF. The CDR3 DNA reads TGTGCCAACTCACCACAGGGGGCTAACTATGGCTACACCTTC.